Listed below are T cell receptor beta chains from one sample, sequenced in a study of control samples from healthy donors and cancer patients. Sequencing was performed with immunoSEQ multiplex PCR; in TCRdb, only in-frame clones are kept and a portion is missing. The sample has around 30,000 clones, roughly 91% seen once. Sequencing was performed on PBMCs. All receptors derive from a man aged 50 to 60 with lung cancer. The CDR3 runs from the conserved cysteine through the conserved F or W. The order of the fields is J gene, D gene, clone size, V gene, CDR3 DNA, CDR3 protein. The D gene is left open where the match is weak. Where a row states a size, it is once, few, many or the class of an expanded clone; other rows omit it.

j_gene: TRBJ1-1; d_gene: -; abundance: medium-sized; v_gene: TRBV12-3/TRBV12-4; CDR3nt: TGTGCCAGCAGTGGAACAGGGAACGCTGAAGCTTTCTTT; CDR3aa: CASSGTGNAEAFF
j_gene: TRBJ2-1; d_gene: -; abundance: -; v_gene: TRBV4-3; CDR3nt: TGCGCCAGCAGCCAAGACAGAAACAATGAGCAGTTCTTC; CDR3aa: CASSQDRNNEQFF
j_gene: TRBJ1-2; d_gene: TRBD1; abundance: -; v_gene: TRBV10-3; CDR3nt: TGTGCCATCAGACAGGGGGTGGATGGCTACACCTTC; CDR3aa: CAIRQGVDGYTF
j_gene: TRBJ1-5; d_gene: -; abundance: -; v_gene: TRBV5-6; CDR3nt: TGTGCCAGCAGCTTGGGGTCGGGACAATATAATCAGCCCCAGCATTTT; CDR3aa: CASSLGSGQYNQPQHF
j_gene: TRBJ2-7; d_gene: -; abundance: -; v_gene: TRBV10-3; CDR3nt: TGTGCCATCAGTGAGAACCGCGGGATTTACGAGCAGTACTTC; CDR3aa: CAISENRGIYEQYF
j_gene: TRBJ2-7; d_gene: TRBD1; abundance: -; v_gene: TRBV6-5; CDR3nt: TGTGCCAGCAGTTACAGGGGGACAGGGGTACCCTACGAGCAGTACTTC; CDR3aa: CASSYRGTGVPYEQYF
j_gene: TRBJ2-6; d_gene: -; abundance: -; v_gene: TRBV19; CDR3nt: TGTGCCAGTAGTATACGGGGAGATCCTGGGGCCAACGTCCTGACTTTC; CDR3aa: CASSIRGDPGANVLTF
j_gene: TRBJ2-7; d_gene: TRBD1; abundance: -; v_gene: TRBV7-2; CDR3nt: TGTGCCAGCAGTCCCCAGGACAGGGGTAACGAGCAGTACTTC; CDR3aa: CASSPQDRGNEQYF
j_gene: TRBJ2-3; d_gene: -; abundance: -; v_gene: TRBV6-6; CDR3nt: TGTGCCAGCAGTTACTATGGCACAGATACGCAGTATTTT; CDR3aa: CASSYYGTDTQYF
j_gene: TRBJ1-2; d_gene: TRBD1; abundance: -; v_gene: TRBV5-4; CDR3nt: TGTGCCAGCAGCTTGAACAGGGGGCGCTTAGGCTATGGCTACACCTTC; CDR3aa: CASSLNRGRLGYGYTF
j_gene: TRBJ2-2; d_gene: -; abundance: -; v_gene: TRBV30; CDR3nt: TGTGCCTGGACCAACTTCCGGGCGAACACCGGGGAGCTGTTTTTT; CDR3aa: CAWTNFRANTGELFF
j_gene: TRBJ1-5; d_gene: TRBD1; abundance: -; v_gene: TRBV3-1/TRBV3-2; CDR3nt: TGTGCCAGCAGCCAAGGGACAGGGCAGAGTCAGCCCCAGCATTTT; CDR3aa: CASSQGTGQSQPQHF
j_gene: TRBJ1-6; d_gene: -; abundance: -; v_gene: TRBV19; CDR3nt: TGTGCCAGTAGTATCGGAGGCAGGACTCGAGATTCACCCCTCCACTTT; CDR3aa: CASSIGGRTRDSPLHF
j_gene: TRBJ2-1; d_gene: -; abundance: -; v_gene: TRBV30; CDR3nt: TGTGCCTGGAGTGCCTCAGCGGTGAGCTCCTACAATGAGCAGTTCTTC; CDR3aa: CAWSASAVSSYNEQFF
j_gene: TRBJ1-2; d_gene: -; abundance: -; v_gene: TRBV5-1; CDR3nt: TGCGCCAGCAGCTTTCAAAGATATGACTATGGCTACACCTTC; CDR3aa: CASSFQRYDYGYTF
j_gene: TRBJ1-5; d_gene: -; abundance: once; v_gene: TRBV4-3; CDR3nt: TGCGCCAGCAGCCAAGATTTGGGTCAGCCCCAGCATTTT; CDR3aa: CASSQDLGQPQHF
j_gene: TRBJ1-1; d_gene: -; abundance: once; v_gene: TRBV5-1; CDR3nt: TGCGCCAGCAGCTTGGTTGGGGGGACCACTGAAGCTTTCTTT; CDR3aa: CASSLVGGTTEAFF
j_gene: TRBJ2-3; d_gene: -; abundance: -; v_gene: TRBV11-2; CDR3nt: TGTGCCAGCAGCTTAGACCGGGGCACAGATACGCAGTATTTT; CDR3aa: CASSLDRGTDTQYF
j_gene: TRBJ1-4; d_gene: -; abundance: -; v_gene: TRBV6-5; CDR3nt: TGTGCCAGCAGTTACTCGTGGGGTAATCACGAAAAACTGTTTTTT; CDR3aa: CASSYSWGNHEKLFF
j_gene: TRBJ1-1; d_gene: -; abundance: -; v_gene: TRBV21-1; CDR3nt: TGTGCCAGCAGCGCGGGGGGGACCGACTCGGCAATGAACACTGAAGCTTTCTTT; CDR3aa: CASSAGGTDSAMNTEAFF
j_gene: TRBJ2-1; d_gene: TRBD1; abundance: -; v_gene: TRBV7-3; CDR3nt: TGTGCCAGCAGCTCCCCCGCGACAGGGGCCAGCAATGAGCAGTTCTTC; CDR3aa: CASSSPATGASNEQFF
j_gene: TRBJ1-6; d_gene: TRBD1; abundance: -; v_gene: TRBV7-3; CDR3nt: TGTGCCAGCAGCCTCGGGACAGTTTGGAATTCACCCCTCCACTTT; CDR3aa: CASSLGTVWNSPLHF
j_gene: TRBJ2-1; d_gene: -; abundance: -; v_gene: TRBV6-1; CDR3nt: TGTGCCAGCAGTGAAGCGCCCGGGGGTAGCTCCTACAATGAGCAGTTCTTC; CDR3aa: CASSEAPGGSSYNEQFF
j_gene: TRBJ2-7; d_gene: -; abundance: once; v_gene: TRBV28; CDR3nt: TGTGCCAGCAGTCCCCCAGGGGCCTCCTACGAGCAGTACTTC; CDR3aa: CASSPPGASYEQYF
j_gene: TRBJ2-1; d_gene: -; abundance: few; v_gene: TRBV9; CDR3nt: TGTGCCAGCAGCGCCCAGCCAGGGAATGAGCAGTTCTTC; CDR3aa: CASSAQPGNEQFF
j_gene: TRBJ1-6; d_gene: -; abundance: -; v_gene: TRBV6-5; CDR3nt: TGTGCCAGCACCCTCGACGGGGGTGGTTCACCCCTCCACTTT; CDR3aa: CASTLDGGGSPLHF
j_gene: TRBJ2-7; d_gene: TRBD1; abundance: -; v_gene: TRBV2; CDR3nt: TGTGCCAGCTGTAATCCGGGACAGGGTAATTACGAGCAGTACTTC; CDR3aa: CASCNPGQGNYEQYF
j_gene: TRBJ2-7; d_gene: TRBD1; abundance: once; v_gene: TRBV18; CDR3nt: TGTGCCAGCTCACCCCAATCGACAGGGGTAGACGAGCAGTACTTC; CDR3aa: CASSPQSTGVDEQYF
j_gene: TRBJ1-1; d_gene: -; abundance: -; v_gene: TRBV6-5; CDR3nt: TGTGCCAGCAGCCTTTCGAGGGGGGGGAACACTGAAGCTTTCTTT; CDR3aa: CASSLSRGGNTEAFF
j_gene: TRBJ1-1; d_gene: -; abundance: -; v_gene: TRBV19; CDR3nt: TGTGCCAGTAGTATTTCGGCATCCGAAGCTTTCTTT; CDR3aa: CASSISASEAFF
j_gene: TRBJ2-3; d_gene: -; abundance: -; v_gene: TRBV7-7; CDR3nt: TGTGCTAGCAGCTCCGGGACTCTTGGCACAGATACGCAGTATTTT; CDR3aa: CASSSGTLGTDTQYF
j_gene: TRBJ2-2; d_gene: -; abundance: once; v_gene: TRBV7-3; CDR3nt: TGTGCCAGCAGCGCCAAGTTGGGCGGGGAGCTGTTTTTT; CDR3aa: CASSAKLGGELFF
j_gene: TRBJ1-5; d_gene: -; abundance: once; v_gene: TRBV6-5; CDR3nt: TGTGCCAGCAGTTACTCCTCCGGGCAGCCCCAGCATTTT; CDR3aa: CASSYSSGQPQHF
j_gene: TRBJ2-5; d_gene: TRBD2; abundance: -; v_gene: TRBV7-2; CDR3nt: TGTGCCAGCAGCTTTAATAGCGGGTACCAAGAGACCCAGTACTTC; CDR3aa: CASSFNSGYQETQYF